What follows is one T cell receptor (beta chain) and its context. The data stem from a study of blood T cell repertoires in COVID-19. Only in-frame clones appear in the TCRdb table, and some are missing; sequencing was by immunoSEQ multiplex PCR. The data contain some 240,000 clones, over 80% of them seen just once; the ten biggest clones take up 10%. Germline V gene lookup returns CDR1 LNHDA and CDR2 SQIVND (reference sequence). The CDR3 is 13 amino acids. V lost 6 bases, J lost 0 bases, and 8 bases lay in between. The chain is built from TRBV19 and TRBJ2-5; weak D call: TRBD1 (6 bases). This receptor was identified in a woman aged 70 to 79 with COVID-19, enrolled during active disease. Sequencing was carried out using peripheral blood. The CDR3 DNA reads TGTGCCAGTAGCAGGGGAAACCAAGAGACCCAGTACTTC. The encoded protein is CASSRGNQETQYF.